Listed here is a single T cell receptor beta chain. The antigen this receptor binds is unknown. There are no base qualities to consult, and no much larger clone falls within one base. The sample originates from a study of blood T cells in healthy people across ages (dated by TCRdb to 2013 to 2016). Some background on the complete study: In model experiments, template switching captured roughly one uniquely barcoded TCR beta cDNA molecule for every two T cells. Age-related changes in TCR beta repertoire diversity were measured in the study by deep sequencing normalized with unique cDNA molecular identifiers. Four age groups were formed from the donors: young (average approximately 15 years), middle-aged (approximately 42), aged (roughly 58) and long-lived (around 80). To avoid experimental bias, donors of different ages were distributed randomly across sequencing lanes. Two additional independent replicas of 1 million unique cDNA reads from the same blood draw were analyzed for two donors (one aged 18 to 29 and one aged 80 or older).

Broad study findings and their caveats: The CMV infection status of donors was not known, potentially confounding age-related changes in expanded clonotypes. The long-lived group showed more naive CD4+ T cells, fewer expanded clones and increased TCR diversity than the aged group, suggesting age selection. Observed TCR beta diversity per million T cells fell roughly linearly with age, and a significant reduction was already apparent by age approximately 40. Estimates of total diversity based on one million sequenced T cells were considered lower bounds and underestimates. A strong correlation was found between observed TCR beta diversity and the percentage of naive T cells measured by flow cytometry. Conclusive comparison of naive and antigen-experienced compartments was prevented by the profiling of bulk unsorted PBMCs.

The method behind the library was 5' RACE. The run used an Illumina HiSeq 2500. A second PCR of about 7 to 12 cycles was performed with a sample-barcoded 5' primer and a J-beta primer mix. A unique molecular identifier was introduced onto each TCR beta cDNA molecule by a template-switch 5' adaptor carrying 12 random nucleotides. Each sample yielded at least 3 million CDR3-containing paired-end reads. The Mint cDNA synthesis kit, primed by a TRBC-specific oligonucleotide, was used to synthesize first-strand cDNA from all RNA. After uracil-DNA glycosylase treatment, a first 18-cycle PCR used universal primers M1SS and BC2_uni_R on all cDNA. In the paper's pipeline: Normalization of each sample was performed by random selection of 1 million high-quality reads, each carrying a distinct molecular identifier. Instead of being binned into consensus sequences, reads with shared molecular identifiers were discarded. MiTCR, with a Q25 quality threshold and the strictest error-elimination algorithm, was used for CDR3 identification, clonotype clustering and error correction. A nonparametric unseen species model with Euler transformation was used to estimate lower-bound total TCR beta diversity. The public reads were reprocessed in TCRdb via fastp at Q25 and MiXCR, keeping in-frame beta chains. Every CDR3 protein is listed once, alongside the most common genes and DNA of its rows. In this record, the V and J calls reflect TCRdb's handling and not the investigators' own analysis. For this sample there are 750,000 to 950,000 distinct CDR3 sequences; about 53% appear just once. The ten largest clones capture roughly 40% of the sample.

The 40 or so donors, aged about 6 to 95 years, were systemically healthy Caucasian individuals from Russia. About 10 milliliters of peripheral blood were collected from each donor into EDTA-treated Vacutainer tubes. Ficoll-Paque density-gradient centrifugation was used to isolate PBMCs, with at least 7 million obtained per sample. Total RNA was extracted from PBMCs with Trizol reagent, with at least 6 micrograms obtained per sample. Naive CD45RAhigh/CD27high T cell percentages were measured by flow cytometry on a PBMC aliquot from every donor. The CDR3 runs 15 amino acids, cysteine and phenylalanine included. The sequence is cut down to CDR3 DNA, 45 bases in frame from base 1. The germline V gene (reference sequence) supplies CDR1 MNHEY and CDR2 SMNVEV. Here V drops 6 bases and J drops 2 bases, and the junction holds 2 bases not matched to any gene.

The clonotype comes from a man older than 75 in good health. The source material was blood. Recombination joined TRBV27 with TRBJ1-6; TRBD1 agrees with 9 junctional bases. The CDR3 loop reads CASRTGGPYNSPLHF. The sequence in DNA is TGTGCCAGCAGGACAGGGGGTCCCTATAATTCACCCCTCCACTTT.